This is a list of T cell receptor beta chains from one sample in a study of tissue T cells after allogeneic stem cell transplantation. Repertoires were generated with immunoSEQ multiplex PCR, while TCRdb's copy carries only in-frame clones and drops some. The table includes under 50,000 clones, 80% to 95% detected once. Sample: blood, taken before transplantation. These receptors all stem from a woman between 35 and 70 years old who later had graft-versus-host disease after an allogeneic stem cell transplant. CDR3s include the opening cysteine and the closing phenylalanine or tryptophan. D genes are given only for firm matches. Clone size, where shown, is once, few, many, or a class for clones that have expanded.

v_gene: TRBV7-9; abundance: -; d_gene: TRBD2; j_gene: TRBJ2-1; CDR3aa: CASSLSPQREGKGDEQFF; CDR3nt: TGTGCCAGCAGCCTAAGCCCACAGCGGGAGGGGAAGGGGGATGAGCAGTTCTTC
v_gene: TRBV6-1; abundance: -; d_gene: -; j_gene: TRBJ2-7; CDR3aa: CASSEAVRYEQYF; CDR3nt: TGTGCCAGCAGTGAAGCAGTCCGCTACGAGCAGTACTTC
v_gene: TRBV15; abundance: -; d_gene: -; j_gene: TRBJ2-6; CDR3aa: CATSTSGVRSGANVLTF; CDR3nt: TGTGCCACCAGCACATCAGGGGTCCGCTCTGGGGCCAACGTCCTGACTTTC
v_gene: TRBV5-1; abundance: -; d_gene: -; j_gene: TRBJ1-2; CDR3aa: CASSSAPGGLSGYTF; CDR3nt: TGCGCCAGCAGCTCAGCCCCTGGGGGGCTGAGCGGCTACACCTTC
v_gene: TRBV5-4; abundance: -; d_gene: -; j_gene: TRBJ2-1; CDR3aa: CASSLSGVAGNEQFF; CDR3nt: TGTGCCAGCAGCTTGTCTGGGGTTGCGGGAAATGAGCAGTTCTTC
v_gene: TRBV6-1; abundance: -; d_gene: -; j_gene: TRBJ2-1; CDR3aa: CASSEGRARHNEQFF; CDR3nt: TGTGCCAGCAGTGAAGGGAGGGCCAGACACAATGAGCAGTTCTTC
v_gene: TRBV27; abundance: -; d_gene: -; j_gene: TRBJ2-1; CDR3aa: CASSSREFSYNEQFF; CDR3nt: TGTGCCAGCAGTTCCCGGGAGTTCTCCTACAATGAGCAGTTCTTC
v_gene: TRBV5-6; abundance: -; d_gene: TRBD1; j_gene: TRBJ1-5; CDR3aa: CASSYRGSGNQPQHF; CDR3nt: TGTGCCAGCAGTTACAGGGGGTCCGGTAATCAGCCCCAGCATTTT
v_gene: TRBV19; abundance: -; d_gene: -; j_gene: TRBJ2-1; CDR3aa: CASSTRVLRGNEQFF; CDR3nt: TGTGCCAGTAGTACCAGAGTACTTCGCGGGAATGAGCAGTTCTTC
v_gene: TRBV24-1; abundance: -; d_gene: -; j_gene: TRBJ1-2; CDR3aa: CATSEAGSLHGYTF; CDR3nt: TGTGCCACCAGTGAGGCAGGCAGTTTACATGGCTACACCTTC
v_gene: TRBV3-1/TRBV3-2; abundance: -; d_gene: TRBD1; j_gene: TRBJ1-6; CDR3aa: CASSQDRTGGKSPLHF; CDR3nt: TGTGCCAGCAGCCAAGACCGGACAGGGGGCAAATCACCCCTCCACTTT
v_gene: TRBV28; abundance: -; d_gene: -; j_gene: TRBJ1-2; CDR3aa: CASSGGVGAYGYTF; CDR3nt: TGTGCCAGCAGCGGGGGTGTCGGCGCCTATGGCTACACCTTC
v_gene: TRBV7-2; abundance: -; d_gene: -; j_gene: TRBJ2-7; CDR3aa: CASSLAPGTYEQYF; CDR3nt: TGTGCCAGCAGCTTAGCCCCGGGTACCTACGAGCAGTACTTC
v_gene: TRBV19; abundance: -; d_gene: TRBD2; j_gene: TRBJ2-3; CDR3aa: CASSVGLAGTRTDTQYF; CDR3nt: TGTGCCAGTAGTGTGGGACTAGCGGGAACCCGCACAGATACGCAGTATTTT
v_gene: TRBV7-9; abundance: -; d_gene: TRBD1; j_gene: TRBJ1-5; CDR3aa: CASTSDIAGGQPQHF; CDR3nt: TGTGCCAGCACTTCGGACATCGCAGGGGGTCAGCCCCAGCATTTT
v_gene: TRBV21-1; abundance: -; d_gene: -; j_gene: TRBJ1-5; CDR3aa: CARDFTNQPQHF; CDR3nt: TGTGCCAGGGACTTTACCAATCAGCCCCAGCATTTT
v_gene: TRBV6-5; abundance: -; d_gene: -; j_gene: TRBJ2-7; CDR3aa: CASSYVDEQYF; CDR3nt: TGTGCCAGCAGTTATGTGGACGAGCAGTACTTC
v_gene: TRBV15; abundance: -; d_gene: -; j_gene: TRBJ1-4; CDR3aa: CATSRDTGTRGEKLFF; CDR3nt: TGTGCCACCAGCAGAGATACCGGCACCAGGGGTGAAAAACTGTTTTTT
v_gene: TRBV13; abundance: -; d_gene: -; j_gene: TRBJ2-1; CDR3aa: CASSHRTASYNEQFF; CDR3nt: TGTGCCAGCAGCCACCGGACAGCATCCTACAATGAGCAGTTCTTC
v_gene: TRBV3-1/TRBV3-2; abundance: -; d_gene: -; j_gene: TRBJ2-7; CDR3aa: CASSQDLKRLCSYEQYF; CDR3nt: TGTGCCAGCAGCCAAGATCTTAAGCGACTTTGCTCCTACGAGCAGTACTTC
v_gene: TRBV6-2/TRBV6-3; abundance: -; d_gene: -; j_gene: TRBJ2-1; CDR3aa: CASSWAGPTTRNEQFF; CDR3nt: TGTGCCAGCAGTTGGGCGGGCCCTACTACCCGCAATGAGCAGTTCTTC
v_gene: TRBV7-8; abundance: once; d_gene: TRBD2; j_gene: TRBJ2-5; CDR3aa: CASKSVPPGTSGYQETQYF; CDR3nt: TGTGCCAGCAAATCCGTGCCCCCCGGGACTAGCGGCTACCAAGAGACCCAGTACTTC
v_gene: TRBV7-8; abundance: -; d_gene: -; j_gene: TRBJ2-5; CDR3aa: CASSLVTEEETQYF; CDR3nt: TGTGCCAGCAGCTTAGTCACAGAGGAAGAAACCCAGTACTTC
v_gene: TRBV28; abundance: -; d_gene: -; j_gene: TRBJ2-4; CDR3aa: CASNPTHRSPKLLAKNIQYF; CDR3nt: TGTGCCAGCAACCCTACTCACCGGTCGCCCAAATTATTAGCCAAAAACATTCAGTACTTC
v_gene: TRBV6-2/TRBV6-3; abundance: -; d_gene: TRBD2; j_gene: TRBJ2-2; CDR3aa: CASTPGTSGRAPGELFF; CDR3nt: TGTGCCAGCACCCCCGGGACTAGCGGGAGGGCCCCCGGGGAGCTGTTTTTT
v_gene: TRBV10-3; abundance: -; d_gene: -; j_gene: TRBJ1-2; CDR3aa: CAISESLGDGYTF; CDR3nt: TGTGCCATCAGTGAGTCGTTGGGGGATGGCTACACCTTC
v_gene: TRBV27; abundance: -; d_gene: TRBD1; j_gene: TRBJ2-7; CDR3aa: CASSKTRDRGNEQYF; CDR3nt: TGTGCCAGCAGTAAGACCCGGGACAGGGGAAACGAGCAGTACTTC
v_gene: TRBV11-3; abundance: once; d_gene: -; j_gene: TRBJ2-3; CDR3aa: CASSLRGSTDTQYF; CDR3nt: TGTGCCAGCAGCCTGCGGGGTAGCACAGATACGCAGTATTTT
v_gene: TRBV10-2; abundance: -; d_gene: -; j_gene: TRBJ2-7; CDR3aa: CATRRSGATYEQYF; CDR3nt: TGCGCCACTCGGAGATCGGGGGCCACCTACGAGCAGTACTTC
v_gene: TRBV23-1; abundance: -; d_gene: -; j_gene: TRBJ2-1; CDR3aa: CASSQSRTGVSYNEQFF; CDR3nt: TGCGCCAGCAGTCAATCGCGAACGGGAGTGAGCTACAATGAGCAGTTCTTC
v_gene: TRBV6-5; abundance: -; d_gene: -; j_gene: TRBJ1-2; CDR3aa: CATQLGQYYGYTF; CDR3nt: TGTGCCACCCAATTAGGACAGTACTATGGCTACACCTTC
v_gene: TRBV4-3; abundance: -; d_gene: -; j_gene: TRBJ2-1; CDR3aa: CASSQDNSFGGTNEQFF; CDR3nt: TGCGCCAGCAGCCAAGATAATTCGTTCGGGGGAACCAATGAGCAGTTCTTC
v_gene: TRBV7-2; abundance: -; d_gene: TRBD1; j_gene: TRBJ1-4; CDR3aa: CASSNHKGAYEKLFF; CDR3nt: TGTGCCAGCAGCAACCACAAGGGGGCTTACGAAAAACTGTTTTTT
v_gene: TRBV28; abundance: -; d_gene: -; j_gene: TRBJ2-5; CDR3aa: CASRSGQETQYF; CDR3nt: TGTGCCAGCAGGTCGGGGCAGGAGACCCAGTACTTC
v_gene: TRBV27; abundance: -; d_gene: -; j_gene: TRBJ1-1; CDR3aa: CASSLSSGRSTEAFF; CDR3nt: TGTGCCAGCAGTTTATCATCTGGGAGGAGCACTGAAGCTTTCTTT
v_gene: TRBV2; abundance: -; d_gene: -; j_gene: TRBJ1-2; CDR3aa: CASSYQNDYTF; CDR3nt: TGTGCCAGCAGTTACCAAAATGACTACACCTTC
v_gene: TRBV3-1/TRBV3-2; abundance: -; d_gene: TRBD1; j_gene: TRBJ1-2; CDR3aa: CASSQTRQGSGYTF; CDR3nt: TGTGCCAGCAGCCAAACACGACAGGGCAGTGGCTACACCTTC
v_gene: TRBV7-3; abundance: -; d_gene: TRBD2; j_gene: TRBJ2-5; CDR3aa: CASSLTVGGLAGVETQYF; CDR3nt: TGTGCCAGCAGCTTAACGGTCGGTGGGCTAGCGGGAGTAGAGACCCAGTACTTC
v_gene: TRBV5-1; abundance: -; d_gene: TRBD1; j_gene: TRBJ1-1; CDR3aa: CASTGQMNTEAFF; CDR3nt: TGCGCCAGCACGGGACAGATGAACACTGAAGCTTTCTTT
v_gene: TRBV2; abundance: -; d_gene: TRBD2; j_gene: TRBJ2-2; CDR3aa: CASTGTSGSKGGNTGELFF; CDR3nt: TGTGCCAGCACCGGGACTAGCGGAAGCAAAGGTGGGAACACCGGGGAGCTGTTTTTT
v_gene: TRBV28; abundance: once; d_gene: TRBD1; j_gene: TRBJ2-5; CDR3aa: CASSSAATGGWETQYF; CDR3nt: TGTGCCAGCAGTTCGGCGGCTACAGGGGGATGGGAGACCCAGTACTTC
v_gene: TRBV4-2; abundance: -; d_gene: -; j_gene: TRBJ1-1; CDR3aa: CASSHSVEQGGTEAFF; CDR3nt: TGTGCCAGCAGCCATTCGGTGGAGCAGGGCGGAACTGAAGCTTTCTTT
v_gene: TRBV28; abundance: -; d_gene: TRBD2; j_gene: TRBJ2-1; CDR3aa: CASSLLAGGTYNEQFF; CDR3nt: TGTGCCAGCAGTTTACTAGCGGGAGGTACATACAATGAGCAGTTCTTC
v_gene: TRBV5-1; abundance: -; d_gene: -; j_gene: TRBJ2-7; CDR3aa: CASSLTGVSYEQYF; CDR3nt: TGCGCCAGCAGCTTGACAGGAGTTTCCTACGAGCAGTACTTC
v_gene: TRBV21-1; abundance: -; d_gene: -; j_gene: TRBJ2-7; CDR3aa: CASEEFPSYEQYF; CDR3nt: TGTGCCAGCGAGGAGTTCCCCTCCTACGAGCAGTACTTC
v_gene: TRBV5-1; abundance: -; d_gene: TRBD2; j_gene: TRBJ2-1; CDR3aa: CASSLAGGGNEQFF; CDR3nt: TGCGCCAGCAGCCTAGCGGGAGGGGGGAATGAGCAGTTCTTC
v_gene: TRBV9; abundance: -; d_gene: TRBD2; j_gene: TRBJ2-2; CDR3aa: CASSVELAGVAGELFF; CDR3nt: TGTGCCAGCAGCGTAGAACTAGCGGGAGTCGCCGGGGAGCTGTTTTTT
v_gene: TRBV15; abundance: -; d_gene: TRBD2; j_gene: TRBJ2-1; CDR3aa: CATSRDLGLVRVFRNEQFF; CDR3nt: TGTGCCACCAGCAGAGATCTTGGACTAGTCCGCGTGTTTCGCAATGAGCAGTTCTTC